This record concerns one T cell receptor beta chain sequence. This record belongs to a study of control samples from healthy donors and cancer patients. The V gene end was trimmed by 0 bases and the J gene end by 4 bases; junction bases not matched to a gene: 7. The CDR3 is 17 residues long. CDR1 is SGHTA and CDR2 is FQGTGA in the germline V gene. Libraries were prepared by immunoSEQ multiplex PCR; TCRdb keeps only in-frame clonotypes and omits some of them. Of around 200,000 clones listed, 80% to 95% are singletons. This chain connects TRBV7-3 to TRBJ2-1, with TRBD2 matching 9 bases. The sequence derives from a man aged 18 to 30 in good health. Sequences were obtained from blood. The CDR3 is CASSLTLAGDRYNEQFF. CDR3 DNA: TGTGCCAGCAGCTTAACTTTAGCGGGGGACAGATACAATGAGCAGTTCTTC.